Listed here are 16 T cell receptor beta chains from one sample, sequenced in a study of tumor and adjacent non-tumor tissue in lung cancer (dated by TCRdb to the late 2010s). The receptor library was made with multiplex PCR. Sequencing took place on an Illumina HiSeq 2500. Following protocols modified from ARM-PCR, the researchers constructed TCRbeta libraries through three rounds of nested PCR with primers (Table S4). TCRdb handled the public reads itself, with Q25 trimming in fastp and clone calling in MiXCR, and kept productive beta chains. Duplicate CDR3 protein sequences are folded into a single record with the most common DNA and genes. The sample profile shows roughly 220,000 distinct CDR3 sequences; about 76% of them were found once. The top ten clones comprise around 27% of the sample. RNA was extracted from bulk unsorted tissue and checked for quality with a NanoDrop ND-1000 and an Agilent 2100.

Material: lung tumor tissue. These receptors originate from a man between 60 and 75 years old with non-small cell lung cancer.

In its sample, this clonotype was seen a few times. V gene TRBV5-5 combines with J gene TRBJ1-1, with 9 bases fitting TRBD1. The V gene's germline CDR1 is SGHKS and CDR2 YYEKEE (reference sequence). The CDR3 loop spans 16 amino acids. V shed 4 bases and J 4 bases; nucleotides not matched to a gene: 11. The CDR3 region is CASSPRQGVNITEAFF. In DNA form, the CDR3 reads TGTGCCAGCAGCCCTCGACAGGGGGTTAATATCACTGAAGCTTTCTTT.

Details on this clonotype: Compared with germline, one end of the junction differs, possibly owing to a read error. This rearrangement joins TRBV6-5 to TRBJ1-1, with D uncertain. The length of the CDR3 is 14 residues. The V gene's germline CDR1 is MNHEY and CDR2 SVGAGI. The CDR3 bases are TGTGCTAGCAGTTACTCGCCCGCGAACACTGAAGCTTTCTTT. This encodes CASSYSPANTEAFF.

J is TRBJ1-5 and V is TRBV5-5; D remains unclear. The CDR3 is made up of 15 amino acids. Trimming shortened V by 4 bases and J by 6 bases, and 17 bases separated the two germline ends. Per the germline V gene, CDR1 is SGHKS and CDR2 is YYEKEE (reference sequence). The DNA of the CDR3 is TGTGCCAGCAGCACGGCGACTGGCGGGAGTCAGCCCCAGCATTTT. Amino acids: CASSTATGGSQPQHF.

The CDR3 DNA sequence: TGTGCCAGCAGTTTAGGACAGATGGGAAAACTGTTTTTT. The encoded protein is CASSLGQMGKLFF. The V and J genes are TRBV28 and TRBJ1-4; perhaps TRBD1 as D (6 bases). Germline V gives CDR1 MDHEN, CDR2 SYDVKM. Trimming removed 2 bases at V and 10 bases at J, with 11 bases between. The CDR3 is 13 amino acids.

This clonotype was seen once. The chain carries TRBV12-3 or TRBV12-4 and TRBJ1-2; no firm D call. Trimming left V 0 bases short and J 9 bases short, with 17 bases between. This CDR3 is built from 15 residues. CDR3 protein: CASSLANRGADRYTF. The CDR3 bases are TGTGCCAGCAGTTTAGCTAACCGCGGTGCGGATCGCTACACCTTC.

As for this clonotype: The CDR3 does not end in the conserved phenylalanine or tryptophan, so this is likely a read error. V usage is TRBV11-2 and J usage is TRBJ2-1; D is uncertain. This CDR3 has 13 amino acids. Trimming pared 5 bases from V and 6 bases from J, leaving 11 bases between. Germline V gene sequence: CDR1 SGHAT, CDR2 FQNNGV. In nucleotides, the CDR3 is TGTGCCAGCAGCCCGGACCGTTTCAATGAGCAGTTCCTC. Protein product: CASSPDRFNEQFL.

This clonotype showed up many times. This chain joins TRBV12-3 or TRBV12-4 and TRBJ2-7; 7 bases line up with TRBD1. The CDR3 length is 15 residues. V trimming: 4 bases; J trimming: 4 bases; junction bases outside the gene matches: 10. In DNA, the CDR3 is TGTGCCAGCAGTTACGCAGGGGGACAGAGATACGAGCAGTACTTC. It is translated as CASSYAGGQRYEQYF.

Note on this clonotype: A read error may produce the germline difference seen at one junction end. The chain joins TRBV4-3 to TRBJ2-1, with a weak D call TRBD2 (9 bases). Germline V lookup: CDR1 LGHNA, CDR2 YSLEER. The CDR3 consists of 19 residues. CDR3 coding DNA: TGTGCCAGTAGCCAAACAGGGGGGATAGCGGGAGCGATCTACAATGAGCAGTTCTTC. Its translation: CASSQTGGIAGAIYNEQFF.

The CDR3 DNA is TGTGCCAGGAGAGGGGACCCCCTAAACACGGAGACCCAGTACTTC. Its protein is CARRGDPLNTETQYF. This chain links TRBV12-3 or TRBV12-4 with TRBJ2-5; D possibly uses TRBD1 or TRBD2 (5 bases each). The CDR3 has 15 residues. Between the trimmed V and J ends, which lost 9 bases and 5 bases, there was a span of 22 bases.

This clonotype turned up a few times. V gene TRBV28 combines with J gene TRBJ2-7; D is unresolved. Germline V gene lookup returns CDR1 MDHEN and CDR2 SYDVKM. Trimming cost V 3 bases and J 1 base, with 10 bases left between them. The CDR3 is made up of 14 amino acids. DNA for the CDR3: TGTGCCAGCAGTTTCCGGAGAAAATCCTACGAGCAGTACTTC. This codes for CASSFRRKSYEQYF.

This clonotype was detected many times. The CDR3 reads CASSLVGGEAFF. DNA for the CDR3: TGTGCCAGCAGCTTGGTGGGGGGTGAAGCTTTCTTT. The V and J genes are TRBV5-6 and TRBJ1-1, with D maybe TRBD1 (5 bases). CDR3 length: 12 amino acids. Germline lookup yields CDR1 SGHDT and CDR2 YYEEEE. V lost 0 bases to trimming and J lost 7 bases, with 7 bases between them.

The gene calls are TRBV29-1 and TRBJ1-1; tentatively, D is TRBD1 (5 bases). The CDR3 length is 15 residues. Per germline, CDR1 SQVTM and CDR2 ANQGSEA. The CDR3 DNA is TGCAACCTTGCCCCGCGACAATACGGGGGCACTGAAGCTTTCTTT. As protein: CNLAPRQYGGTEAFF. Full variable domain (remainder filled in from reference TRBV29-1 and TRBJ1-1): SAVISQKPSRDICQRGTSLTIQCQVDSQVTMMFWYRQQPGQSLTLIATANQGSEATYESGFVIDKFPISRPNLTFSTLTVSNMSPEDSSIYLCNLAPRQYGGTEAFFGQGTRLTVV.

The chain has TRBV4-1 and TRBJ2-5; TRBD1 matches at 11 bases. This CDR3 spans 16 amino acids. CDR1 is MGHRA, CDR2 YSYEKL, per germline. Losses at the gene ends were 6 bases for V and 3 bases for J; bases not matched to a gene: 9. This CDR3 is CASSHDRTGGEETQYF. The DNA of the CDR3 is TGCGCCAGCAGTCATGATCGGACAGGGGGCGAAGAGACCCAGTACTTC.

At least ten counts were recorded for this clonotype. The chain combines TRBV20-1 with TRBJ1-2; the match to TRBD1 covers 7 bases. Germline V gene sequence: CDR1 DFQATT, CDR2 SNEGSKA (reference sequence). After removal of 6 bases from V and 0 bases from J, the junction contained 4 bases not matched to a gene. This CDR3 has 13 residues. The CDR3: CSASTGSNYGYTF. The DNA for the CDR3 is TGCAGTGCCTCGACAGGGTCTAACTATGGCTACACCTTC.

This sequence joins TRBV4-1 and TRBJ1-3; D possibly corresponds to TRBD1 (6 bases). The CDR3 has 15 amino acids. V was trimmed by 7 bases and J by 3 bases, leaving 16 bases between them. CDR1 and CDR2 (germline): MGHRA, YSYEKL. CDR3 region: CASTREDSNGNTIYF. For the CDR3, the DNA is TGCGCCAGCACCCGTGAGGACAGCAATGGAAACACCATATATTTT.

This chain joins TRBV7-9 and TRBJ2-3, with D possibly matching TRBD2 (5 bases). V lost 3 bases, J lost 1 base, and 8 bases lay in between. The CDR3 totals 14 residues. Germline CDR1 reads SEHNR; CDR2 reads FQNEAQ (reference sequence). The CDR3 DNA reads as TGTGCCAGCAGCTTGGGCGGGCGCACAGATACGCAGTATTTT. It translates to CASSLGGRTDTQYF.